This T cell receptor beta chain is drawn from a study of control samples from healthy donors and cancer patients. The CDR3 is 17 amino acids. Germline V gives CDR1 SGHRS, CDR2 YFSETQ. With 4 bases removed from V and 7 bases from J, the gap between germline ends came to 26 bases. Data came from immunoSEQ multiplex PCR; TCRdb stores just in-frame clones and leaves some out. Among around 70,000 clones listed, more than 75% were seen once. The clonotype originates from a woman aged 45-60 years with head and neck cancer. This sequence joins TRBV5-1 and TRBJ1-2; the D gene is possibly TRBD1 (5 bases). The sample was PBMCs. CDR3 in DNA: TGCGCCAGCAGCCTTACCCCGAGTCAGGGTCATCAATCTGGCTACACCTTC. Translation gives CASSLTPSQGHQSGYTF. The complete variable domain, with remaining parts taken from reference TRBV5-1 and TRBJ1-2, reads KAGVTQTPRYLIKTRGQQVTLSCSPISGHRSVSWYQQTPGQGLQFLFEYFSETQRNKGNFPGRFSGRQFSNSRSEMNVSTLELGDSALYLCASSLTPSQGHQSGYTFGSGTRLTVV.